This T cell receptor (beta chain) stems from a study of control samples from healthy donors and cancer patients (TCRdb year 2020). This clone was counted a single time. The target of this receptor is not known. No clone much larger than this one lies a single base away; base qualities are absent. The CDR1 and CDR2 encoded by the germline V gene (reference sequence) are LGHDT and YNNKEL. Reading from cysteine to phenylalanine, the CDR3 counts 17 amino acids. Kept here is only the CDR3 DNA, which spans 51 bases and is read in frame from base 1. The junction shows trimming of 4 bases on V and 3 bases on J, and the gene matches do not reach 13 bases of it. Library generation was performed with the immunoSEQ multiplex PCR assay. This is the immuneACCESS table as TCRdb keeps it, with only in-frame sequences that have V and J called. A part of the clones is gone; compared with another copy, unresolved V genes explain less than half, and the rest is unexplained. This sample has about 35,000 clones in its table, and over 85% of those were observed once. Jointly, the top ten make up 1.5% to 2% of the sample.

Sequencing was performed on PBMCs. The receptor was isolated from a middle-aged man with colorectal cancer. The chain is assembled from TRBV3-1 (or the pseudogene TRBV3-2) and TRBJ2-7; a stretch of 9 junction bases matches TRBD1. Here is the DNA: TGTGCCAGCAGCCTAGGGACAGGGATTCGACGCAACTACGAGCAGTACTTC. The encoded protein is CASSLGTGIRRNYEQYF.